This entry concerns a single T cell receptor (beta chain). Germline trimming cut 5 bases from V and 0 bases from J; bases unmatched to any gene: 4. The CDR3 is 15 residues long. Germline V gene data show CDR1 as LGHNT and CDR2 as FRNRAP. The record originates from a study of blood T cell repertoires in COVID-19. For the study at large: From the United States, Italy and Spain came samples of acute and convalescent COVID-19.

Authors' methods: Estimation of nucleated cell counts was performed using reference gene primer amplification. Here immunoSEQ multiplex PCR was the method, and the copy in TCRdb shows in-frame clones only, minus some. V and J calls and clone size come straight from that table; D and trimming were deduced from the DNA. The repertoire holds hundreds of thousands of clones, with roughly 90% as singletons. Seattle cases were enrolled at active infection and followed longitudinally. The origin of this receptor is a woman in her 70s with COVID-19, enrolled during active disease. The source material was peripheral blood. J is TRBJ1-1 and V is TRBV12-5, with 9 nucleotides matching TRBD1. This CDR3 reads CASGRTGDVNTEAFF. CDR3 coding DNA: TGTGCTAGTGGTCGGACAGGGGATGTGAACACTGAAGCTTTCTTT.